The clone carrying this T cell receptor (beta chain) was seen just once. Here immunoSEQ multiplex PCR was the method, and the copy in TCRdb shows in-frame clones only, minus some. The sample consists of under 850,000 clones, around 87% of them appearing once. V was clipped by 5 bases and J by 0 bases; unmatched bases: 12. CDR3 length: 17 amino acids. Germline V gives CDR1 PRHDT, CDR2 FYEKMQ (reference sequence). This record comes from a study of shared T cell receptors in the human thymus. The sample was also linked to a second study, of human thymus T cells. That publication notes: Thymus pieces cut out during corrective heart surgery were the tissue that was used. V and J gene usage appeared biased in thymic and blood repertoires. Related research found strongly overlapping thymic repertoires in unrelated individuals.

The sequence derives from a boy under two years old with a congenital heart defect. Material for sequencing was thymocytes. The rearrangement uses TRBV13 and TRBJ2-7, with 8 bases fitting TRBD1. The CDR3 coding sequence is TGTGCCAGCAGCCAAGGTGGAGCGGACAGGGACTCCTACGAGCAGTACTTC. Its translation: CASSQGGADRDSYEQYF.